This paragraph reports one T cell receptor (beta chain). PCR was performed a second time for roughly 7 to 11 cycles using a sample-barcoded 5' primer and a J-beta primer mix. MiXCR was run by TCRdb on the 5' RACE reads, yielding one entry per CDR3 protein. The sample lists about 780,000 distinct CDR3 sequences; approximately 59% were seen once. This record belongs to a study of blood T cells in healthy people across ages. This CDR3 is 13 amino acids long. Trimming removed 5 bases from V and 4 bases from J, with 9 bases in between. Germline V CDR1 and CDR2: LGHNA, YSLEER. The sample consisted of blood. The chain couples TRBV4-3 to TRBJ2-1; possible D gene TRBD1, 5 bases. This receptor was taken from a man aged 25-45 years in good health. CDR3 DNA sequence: TGCGCCAGCAGCATACGACAGTACAATGAGCAGTTCTTC. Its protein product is CASSIRQYNEQFF.